The source of this T cell receptor (beta chain) is a study of early T cells in non-severe SARS-CoV-2 infection. Study summary: Whole-blood bulk RNA, unsorted, was sequenced, and chains were unpaired. Points from the study as a whole: Anti-spike CD8 responses were favored in VDJdb matching, and private and CD4 specificities were missed.

Attachment of unique molecular identifiers was made to individual cDNA molecules. MiXCR was run by TCRdb on the 5' RACE reads, yielding one entry per CDR3 protein. The sample includes 56,000 or so distinct CDR3 sequences, about 10% of them seen just once. This clonotype occurred many times. Its antigen is undetermined. The CDR3 has 15 residues. The germline gives CDR1 SGHRS, CDR2 YFSETQ. V was clipped by 2 bases and J by 5 bases, with 16 bases between them. Specimen: whole blood. The receptor's source is an adult who was a healthcare worker with PCR-confirmed SARS-CoV-2 infection or an uninfected control (not recorded which). The chain combines TRBV5-1 with TRBJ2-5; D remains unclear. CDR3 in DNA: TGCGCCAGCAGCTTTGATCGGGTCCAGGTGGAGACCCAGTACTTC. Protein: CASSFDRVQVETQYF.